This T cell receptor beta chain was profiled in a study of blood T cells in healthy people across ages. Trimming removed 5 bases from V and 6 bases from J; junction bases left unmatched: 5. This CDR3 is built from 15 residues. Germline lookup yields CDR1 SGHRS and CDR2 YFSETQ. This clonotype was seen at least ten times. Its antigen remains unidentified. A J-beta primer mix and a sample-barcoded 5' primer were used in a second PCR of roughly 6 to 11 cycles. TCRdb independently ran MiXCR on the 5' RACE reads; one entry per CDR3 protein. The sample consists of 650,000 to 700,000 distinct CDR3 sequences, about 30% of them appearing once. The study's findings and limits: Researchers report that TCR beta diversity correlated strongly with naive T cell percentage.

The chain links TRBV5-1 to TRBJ1-6; TRBD1 matches 10 bases. What was sequenced was blood. This TCR was sampled from a woman aged 80 or older in good health. Here the CDR3 DNA reads TGCGCCAGCAGTGAGACAGGGGGCGGTAATTCACCCCTCCACTTT. This gives the protein CASSETGGGNSPLHF.